The T cell receptor beta chain described here comes from a study of T cells in Graves' hyperthyroidism and ophthalmopathy (dated by TCRdb to between 2018 and 2021). For the wider study: To identify distinguishing TCR V-J signatures, a discovery cohort of about 95 patients was used, comprising approximately 40 with Graves' ophthalmopathy and some 57 with stable Graves' hyperthyroidism. Whether ophthalmopathy could be predicted prospectively was tested in an independent validation cohort made up of 18 hyperthyroidism patients plus 17 patients who later progressed to ophthalmopathy. The 95 to 100 discovery patients were randomly divided into training and test sets at a 7:3 ratio. In about 6 Graves' hyperthyroidism patients, the study also compared T-cell repertoires from thyroid tissue with T-cell repertoires from blood. Following sampling, methimazole starting at 30 mg daily was given to hyperthyroidism patients, and high-dose intravenous methylprednisolone was given to ophthalmopathy patients. TCR Vbeta CDR3 sequencing of 120 to 150 peripheral blood samples (over 40 ophthalmopathy, 75 hyperthyroidism and roughly 17 progressor patients) is reported in the paper.

Any patient with an uncontrolled infection, another autoimmune disease, pregnancy or lactation was excluded. Diagnoses were established on the basis of clinical symptoms, serum thyroxine and TRAb, thyroid ultrasound, and orbital computed tomography. Total RNA was extracted with Trizol reagent, and quality was checked on an Agilent 2100 Bioanalyzer. From cysteine to phenylalanine, the CDR3 is 14 amino acids long. Only the CDR3 part of the read is kept: 42 bases, read in frame from the first base. CDR1 and CDR2 are read off the germline V gene as SGHTA and FQGNSA. Unmatched junction bases come to 8, with V trimmed by 5 bases and J by 13 bases. Study-wide findings and limitations: In cross-validation, a model built on a 13 V-J signature told ophthalmopathy apart from stable hyperthyroidism with roughly 87% sensitivity and roughly 81% specificity, and in testing the same model reached 80%/75%. No statistical method was used to set the sample size in advance, and investigators knew the group allocation. Most expanded thyroid clonotypes (frequency above 0.001) were also detected in blood, a finding suggesting that blood repertoires may reflect thyroid immune responses. In validation, the model predicted progression to ophthalmopathy with 60% to 71% sensitivity and roughly 72% specificity, a median of about 6 months before onset.

Amplification of TCR beta CDR3 regions was carried out from RNA transcripts. The TCR CDR3 was subjected to a first round of RT-PCR using the HTBI primer set and the Qiagen OneStep RT-PCR kit. Libraries were constructed in a second round of multiplex PCR, after which size selection and purification were performed. Sequencing of the libraries was done on an Illumina HiSeq2000 using paired-end 100 bp reads. From the authors' description of their analysis: SOAPnuke was used to process the raw data, with reads discarded if the reads contained adapters or uncalled bases, had a mean Phred below 15, or lacked an exact constant-primer or identifier match. High-quality paired reads were merged using COPE v1.2.5, and each unique nucleotide sequence was defined as a clonotype. Clonotypes were aligned to IMGT TRBV, TRBD and TRBJ reference segments using MiTCR v1.1. Only V-J combinations with frequency above 0.0001, covering about 99% of repertoires, were analysed. A TCS score was defined as the ratio of F50 (clonal expansion) to E x V (chaos), with BLOSUM62-based TCRdist applied between CDR3 peptides within each V-J. Welch's t-statistics and random forest reduced roughly 530 V-J features to 10 to 15, which were used in a naive Bayes classifier (R e1071). Thyroid-blood repertoire similarity was quantified with the Morisita-Horn index. The public reads were reprocessed in TCRdb via fastp at Q25 and MiXCR, keeping in-frame beta chains. Rows are combined by CDR3 protein, so each entry shows the most common genes and DNA. Clone size and V and J calls follow TCRdb, not the original study. The table for this sample lists approximately 640,000 distinct CDR3 sequences; 45% of them were counted only once. The ten largest clones add up to roughly 7.2% of the sample.

This clonotype was counted ten times or more. Its antigen is still unknown. No much larger clonotype is one base removed from it; base qualities were not supplied. The specimen was peripheral blood or thyroid tissue (not recorded which). The chain is made from TRBV7-2 and TRBJ1-6; TRBD1 fits 10 bases in the junction. This TCR was recovered from an adult man with Graves' disease, either hyperthyroidism or ophthalmopathy (not recorded which). The nucleotides are TGTGCCAGCAGCCTCTTGACAGGGGGCCATCCCCTCCACTTT. Translated, this gives CASSLLTGGHPLHF.